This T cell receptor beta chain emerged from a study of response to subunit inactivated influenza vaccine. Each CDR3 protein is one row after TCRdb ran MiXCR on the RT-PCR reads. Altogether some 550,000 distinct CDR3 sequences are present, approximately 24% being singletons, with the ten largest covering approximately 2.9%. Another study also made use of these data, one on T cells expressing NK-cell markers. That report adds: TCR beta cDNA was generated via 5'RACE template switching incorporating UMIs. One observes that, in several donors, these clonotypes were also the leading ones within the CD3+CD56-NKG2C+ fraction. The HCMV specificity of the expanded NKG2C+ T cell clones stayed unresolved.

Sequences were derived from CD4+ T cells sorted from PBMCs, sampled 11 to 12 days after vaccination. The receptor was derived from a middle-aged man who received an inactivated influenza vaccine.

For the CDR3, the DNA is TGCGCCAGCAAAATCGACAACAATGAGCAGTTCTTC. Its protein is CASKIDNNEQFF. The chain links TRBV5-1 to TRBJ2-1, with D uncertain. CDR3 size: 12 residues. V was cut by 6 bases and J by 5 bases, with 9 bases left in between. The germline CDR1 and CDR2 sequences are SGHRS and YFSETQ.